This TCR beta chain is drawn from a study of PD-1 blockade in classical Hodgkin lymphoma. Study overall: Treatment was intravenous nivolumab, 3 mg/kg every 2 weeks, until progression.

Per the germline V gene, CDR1 is MNHEY and CDR2 is SVGAGI. The CDR3 extends over 14 amino acids. V trimming: 6 bases; J trimming: 5 bases; junction bases outside the gene matches: 5. Findings of the study overall: Lower baseline TCR diversity was reported for newly diagnosed patients than for healthy donors. By cycle point C4D1, TCR diversity had risen significantly in CD4+ cells (but not CD8+ cells).

Clones were read by immunoSEQ multiplex PCR, and TCRdb kept only the in-frame ones, dropping some. The table shows fewer than 50,000 clones, with roughly 86% occurring only once. Relapses following autologous stem cell transplantation were seen in all patients, with brentuximab vedotin exposure varying. This clone was detected only a few times. Its specificity is unknown. The genes are TRBV6-5 and TRBJ2-2; 8 nucleotides agree with TRBD1. The material was peripheral blood mononuclear cells (PBMCs), obtained at baseline. The source is a human donor with classical Hodgkin lymphoma. The CDR3: CASSRQGKTGELFF. In DNA form, the CDR3 reads TGTGCCAGCAGCCGACAGGGGAAGACCGGGGAGCTGTTTTTT.